What follows describes a single T cell receptor (beta chain). Its antigen remains unidentified. The source of the sample is a study of T cell repertoires in cytomegalovirus infection. As for the study in general: It can be stated that public TCR beta signatures indicated CMV infection as well as a matching HLA type. Study outcomes and limitations: Ex vivo, HLA-C-restricted CMV-specific TCR beta clonotypes prevailed over the rest of the response. Accumulated public TCR beta family frequency recognized individuals carrying CMV together with the relevant HLA.

CDR3 length equals 11 residues. Per germline, CDR1 MNHEY and CDR2 SMNVEV (reference sequence). V lost 3 bases, J lost 9 bases, and 6 bases lay in between. TCRdb used MiXCR to reprocess the reads, holding one entry per CDR3 protein. The profile shows approximately 200,000 distinct CDR3 sequences, over 25% of them singletons. This TCR was recovered from a human donor in good health (CMV status not recorded). Some clones in this sample may be carry-over from other donors' samples. This chain connects TRBV27 to TRBJ2-1; no definite D call. Input material: PBMCs. CDR3 bases: TGTGCCAGCAGTTTCCAAGCTGAGCAGTTCTTC. It yields the protein CASSFQAEQFF.